This T cell receptor (beta chain) was sequenced during a study of blood T cell repertoires in COVID-19. Clones were read by immunoSEQ multiplex PCR, and TCRdb kept only the in-frame ones, dropping some. The profile shows a few hundred thousand clones, about 90% of them singletons. Sequenced: PBMCs or T cells enriched from blood (not recorded which). The sequence derives from a woman in her fifties or sixties who had recovered from COVID-19.

The CDR3 is CASSLVPSGFEKLFF. CDR3 in DNA: TGCGCCAGCAGCTTGGTTCCATCCGGTTTCGAAAAACTGTTTTTT. The V and J genes are TRBV5-1 and TRBJ1-4; D is unresolved. This CDR3 spans 15 amino acids. Trimming took off 0 bases at V and 8 bases at J, with 14 bases between the two ends. Germline CDR1 SGHRS, CDR2 YFSETQ.